These 17 T cell receptor beta chains share one sample of origin, sequenced in a study of CD8 T cells in ankylosing spondylitis. TCRdb reprocessed the 5' RACE reads with MiXCR, giving one entry per CDR3 protein. The sample has roughly 170,000 distinct CDR3 sequences, 9.8% seen once. The sample consisted of blood, either unsorted or a sorted T cell fraction (not recorded which). Receptor source: a female donor with ankylosing spondylitis or in good health (not recorded which).

This clonotype has only a few counts. The CDR3 DNA reads TGTGCCAGCAGCTGGACTAGCGGGAGTGGGGAGCAGTACTTC. Translated: CASSWTSGSGEQYF. The gene calls are TRBV7-9 and TRBJ2-7; TRBD2 aligns across 13 bases. The trim removed 4 bases at V and 7 bases at J, leaving 4 bases unmatched. In germline, CDR1 is SEHNR, CDR2 FQNEAQ (reference sequence). The CDR3 is 14 residues long.

J is TRBJ2-7 and V is TRBV7-2; D unresolved. The V gene lost 2 bases and the J gene lost 3 bases, with 11 bases spanning the gap. In germline, CDR1 is SGHTA, CDR2 FQGNSA. The CDR3 is made up of 14 amino acids. The CDR3 DNA follows: TGTGCCAGCAGCTTAAGTGGCGATTACTACGAGCAGTACTTC. Amino acid sequence: CASSLSGDYYEQYF. Combining the CDR3 with reference TRBV7-2 and TRBJ2-7 gives the whole variable domain GAGVSQSPSNKVTEKGKDVELRCDPISGHTALYWYRQSLGQGLEFLIYFQGNSAPDKSGLPSDRFSAERTGGSVSTLTIQRTQQEDSAVYLCASSLSGDYYEQYFGPGTRLTVT.

This clonotype was seen more than once but under ten times. The rearrangement links TRBV3-1 to TRBJ2-1, with 16 nucleotides matching TRBD2. CDR3 length: 19 residues. Germline loops: CDR1 LGHDT, CDR2 YNNKEL (reference sequence). Trimming cost V 3 bases and J 4 bases; bases outside gene matches: 9. As DNA, the CDR3 is TGTGCCAGCAGCCACGGGGGACTAGCGGGAGGGCCCGGTTACAATGAGCAGTTCTTC. This sequence encodes CASSHGGLAGGPGYNEQFF.

This clonotype was detected ten times or more. The genes are TRBV7-6 and TRBJ1-4; perhaps TRBD1 as D (6 bases). This CDR3 region has 15 residues. Germline-derived CDR1 and CDR2 are SGHVS and FNYEAQ. V lost 5 bases to trimming and J lost 3 bases, with 13 bases between them. CDR3 protein: CASSPYREANEKLFF. As DNA, the CDR3 is TGTGCCAGCAGCCCTTACAGGGAAGCTAATGAAAAACTGTTTTTT.

There are a few counts of this clonotype. The genes are TRBV7-8 and TRBJ2-3; D not resolved. Germline assignment: CDR1 SGHVS and CDR2 FQNEAQ. Trimming left V 1 base short and J 3 bases short, with 11 bases between. CDR3 length: 15 amino acids. The CDR3 nucleotides read TGTGCCAGCAGCTTAGAGGCCGCGAGAACAGATACGCAGTATTTT. Its protein product is CASSLEAARTDTQYF. Full variable domain (remainder filled in from reference TRBV7-8 and TRBJ2-3): GAGVSQSPRYKVAKRGQDVALRCDPISGHVSLFWYQQALGQGPEFLTYFQNEAQLDKSGLPSDRFFAERPEGSVSTLKIQRTQQEDSAVYLCASSLEAARTDTQYFGPGTRLTVL.

The gene calls are TRBV27 and TRBJ1-1; D uncertain. Trimming took off 3 bases at V and 1 base at J, with 6 bases between the two ends. CDR3 length: 13 residues. Germline CDR1 reads MNHEY; CDR2 reads SMNVEV (reference sequence). Here the CDR3 reads CASSLFKNTEAFF. The CDR3 region has the DNA TGTGCCAGCAGTTTGTTTAAGAACACTGAAGCTTTCTTT.

This clonotype was detected ten times or more. V usage is TRBV23-1 and J usage is TRBJ2-7; D may be TRBD2 (5 bases). TRBV23-1 is designated an ORF whose function remains uncertain. CDR3 length equals 16 residues. The ends were cut back, 9 bases at V and 4 bases at J, with 25 bases in the middle. The CDR3 nucleotides are TGCGCCAGTTTGCGGGTTATACGTTTTCGGGAATACGAGCAGTACTTC. Translation: CASLRVIRFREYEQYF.

This clonotype came up a few times. CDR3 in amino acids: CASSSTGVGGYEQYF. Written as DNA, the CDR3 is TGTGCCAGCAGTTCAACAGGGGTGGGGGGCTACGAGCAGTACTTC. V usage is TRBV7-9 and J usage is TRBJ2-7; a possible D gene is TRBD1 (7 bases). The CDR3 covers 15 residues. CDR1 is SEHNR, CDR2 FQNEAQ, per germline (reference sequence). V shed 6 bases and J shed 3 bases, with 18 bases lying between them.

This clonotype was seen at least ten times. This chain uses TRBV6-2 or TRBV6-3 with TRBJ1-2; 10 bases are a match to TRBD1. After removal of 11 bases from V and 6 bases from J, the junction contained 6 bases not matched to a gene. From germline, CDR1 is MNHEY and CDR2 SVGEGT. This CDR3 has 12 amino acids. Here the CDR3 reads CAVRGTGDGYTF. The CDR3 DNA is TGTGCCGTACGAGGGACAGGGGATGGCTACACCTTC.

Only a few counts were recorded for this clonotype. The chain has TRBV5-5 and TRBJ2-7, with TRBD2 as a possible D gene (5 bases). This CDR3 has 12 residues. Between the trimmed V and J ends, which lost 0 bases and 7 bases, there was a span of 8 bases. The germline V gene has CDR1 SGHKS and CDR2 YYEKEE (reference sequence). The CDR3 sequence is CASSLAADEQYF. The CDR3 DNA is TGTGCCAGCAGCTTGGCAGCGGATGAGCAGTACTTC. The full variable domain, completed using reference TRBV5-5 and TRBJ2-7, is DAGVTQSPTHLIKTRGQQVTLRCSPISGHKSVSWYQQVLGQGPQFIFQYYEKEERGRGNFPDRFSARQFPNYSSELNVNALLLGDSALYLCASSLAADEQYFGPGTRLTVT.

The table lists this clonotype with a few counts. V is TRBV6-2 or TRBV6-3 and J is TRBJ2-2; 8 nucleotides align to TRBD2. The CDR3 length is 15 residues. Trimming cost V 2 bases and J 6 bases; bases outside gene matches: 5. Germline V CDR1 and CDR2: MNHEY, SVGEGT. In DNA, the CDR3 is TGTGCCAGCAGTTACAGCGGGAGCTGGGCCGGGGAGCTGTTTTTT. This translates into CASSYSGSWAGELFF.

This clonotype came up many times. V is TRBV29-1 and J is TRBJ2-3; D is unclear. The CDR3 has 14 residues. Trimming removed 4 bases at V and 2 bases at J, with 13 bases between. CDR1 SQVTM and CDR2 ANQGSEA come from the germline V gene. Written as DNA, the CDR3 is TGCAGCGTTGGCCGAACGCCGGACACAGATACGCAGTATTTT. It yields the protein CSVGRTPDTDTQYF.

This clonotype was recorded at least ten times. This chain links TRBV6-2 or TRBV6-3 with TRBJ1-5; D is unclear. V lost 5 bases, J lost 3 bases, and 17 bases lay in between. This CDR3 spans 16 amino acids. Germline V gene data show CDR1 as MNHEY and CDR2 as SVGEGT. The CDR3 spells CASSGEPRLPNQPQHF. CDR3 bases: TGTGCCAGCAGTGGCGAACCCAGGCTCCCCAATCAGCCCCAGCATTTT.

V usage is TRBV10-2 and J usage is TRBJ2-5; D unclear. V lost 5 bases and J lost 2, with 6 bases in between. CDR3 length equals 12 residues. Germline V CDR1 and CDR2: WSHSY, SAAADI. CDR3 nucleotides: TGCGCCAGCAGTAGTGAGCAAGAGACCCAGTACTTC. This sequence encodes CASSSEQETQYF.

V and J are TRBV5-1 and TRBJ2-2; D gene uncertain. The CDR3 totals 11 residues. Germline V gives CDR1 SGHRS, CDR2 YFSETQ. The germline V and J ends were trimmed by 3 bases and 5 bases, with 2 bases remaining between them. The CDR3, as DNA: TGCGCCAGCAGCTGGACCGGGGAGCTGTTTTTT. It yields the protein CASSWTGELFF.

This clonotype was observed many times. The chain recombines TRBV20-1 with TRBJ2-3, with 9 bases aligning to TRBD2. The germline gives CDR1 DFQATT, CDR2 SNEGSKA (reference sequence). V was pared by 6 bases and J by 5 bases, with 12 bases of the junction left unmatched. The CDR3 has 15 residues. The chain's CDR3 is CSAHGASGNGDTQYF. The CDR3 DNA reads TGCAGTGCCCATGGGGCTAGCGGGAATGGAGATACGCAGTATTTT.

The chain carries TRBV11-1 and TRBJ2-3; the D gene is possibly TRBD2 (5 bases). The germline V gene has CDR1 SGHAT and CDR2 FQDESV (reference sequence). The CDR3 is 13 residues long. Trimming pared 5 bases from V and 9 bases from J, leaving 15 bases between. The CDR3 nucleotides read TGTGCCAGCAGCCAATCGTTGAGGGTCACGCAGTATTTT. It codes for CASSQSLRVTQYF.